One and the same sample provided the 2 T cell receptor beta chains below, sequenced in a study of T cell repertoires in cytomegalovirus infection. TCRdb used MiXCR to reprocess the reads, holding one entry per CDR3 protein. The sample holds fewer than 300,000 distinct CDR3 sequences; about 25% are singletons and the top ten take around 13%. The specimen sequenced was PBMCs. The receptor set was obtained from a human donor in good health (CMV status not recorded). Some clones in this sample may be carry-over from other donors' samples.

This clonotype has a handful of counts. The rearrangement links TRBV6-2 or TRBV6-3 to TRBJ2-2; possible D gene TRBD1, 5 bases. V lost 1 base, J lost 1 base, and 13 bases lay in between. Per germline, CDR1 MNHEY and CDR2 SVGEGT. The CDR3 is 17 residues long. DNA for the CDR3: TGTGCCAGCAGTTACTTTGGTGGGGCTCTGAACACCGGGGAGCTGTTTTTT. Protein: CASSYFGGALNTGELFF.

The table lists this clonotype with many counts. V is TRBV12-3 or TRBV12-4 and J is TRBJ1-1, with D hard to call. V was trimmed by 6 bases and J by 0 bases, leaving 17 bases between them. The CDR3 has 16 amino acids. The CDR3 sequence is CASRSRILAVNTEAFF. CDR3 DNA sequence: TGTGCCAGCAGGTCCAGGATCTTAGCGGTGAACACTGAAGCTTTCTTT.